This TCR beta chain came from a study of blood T cell repertoires in COVID-19. Measured with immunoSEQ multiplex PCR; TCRdb has only the in-frame clones, and not every one. The data contain 300,000 to 500,000 clones, around nine tenths of them seen just once; the ten biggest clones take up 0.97%. The age range of participants was about 18 to 90 years, with residence in under 30 US areas. The sequencing sample was made of PBMCs or T cells enriched from blood (not recorded which). The receptor comes from a woman aged 25-40 years with acute COVID-19.

The DNA for the CDR3 is TGTGCCAGCCGACAGGGCTACGAGCAGTACTTC. Translating gives CASRQGYEQYF. The V gene is TRBV28, the J gene TRBJ2-7; 7 bases are a match to TRBD1. Germline CDR1 reads MDHEN; CDR2 reads SYDVKM. V lost 8 bases, J lost 3 bases, and 1 base stayed unmatched. CDR3 length equals 11 residues.